A single sample gave rise to the 29 T cell receptor beta chains below, sequenced in a study of blood T cells in healthy people across ages. Combining a sample-barcoded 5' primer with a J-beta primer mix, a second PCR ran for roughly 7 to 12 cycles. TCRdb re-analysed the 5' RACE reads in MiXCR, keeping a single row per CDR3 protein. The sample holds around 800,000 distinct CDR3 sequences, roughly 24% seen once. This sample was shared with a second study, whose subject was T cells of mothers and their children.

Sequencing input: blood. Receptor source: a boy aged 5-17 years in good health.

The V gene is TRBV5-1, the J gene TRBJ2-5; D possibly corresponds to TRBD1 (5 bases). The CDR3 is 14 residues long. The V gene's germline CDR1 is SGHRS and CDR2 YFSETQ. V was shortened by 2 bases and J by 3 bases, with 11 bases between the two germline ends. CDR3: CASSFRAREETQYF. The CDR3 region has the DNA TGCGCCAGCAGCTTCAGGGCCCGGGAAGAGACCCAGTACTTC.

This chain joins TRBV7-6 and TRBJ2-5, with D perhaps assigned TRBD1 or TRBD2 (5 bases each). The J call may be mistaken, given a closer DNA end match to TRBJ2-7. Germline V CDR1 and CDR2: SGHVS, FNYEAQ. The CDR3 has 14 residues. CDR3 protein: CASSLEGDGYEQYF. The CDR3, as DNA: TGTGCCAGCAGCTTAGAAGGGGACGGCTACGAGCAGTACTTC.

This clonotype was observed a single time. This chain joins TRBV6-2 or TRBV6-3 and TRBJ1-5; possible D gene TRBD1, 5 bases. V shed 6 bases and J shed 0 bases, with 12 bases lying between them. CDR1 and CDR2 (germline): MNHEY, SVGEGT. The CDR3 runs 15 residues. CDR3 nucleotides: TGTGCCAGCAGGCCCCGACAGCATAGCAATCAGCCCCAGCATTTT. This translates into CASRPRQHSNQPQHF.

The DNA for the CDR3 is TGTGCCAGCAGCCCCTCGGCAGGGCGAGGGCAAGAGACCCAGTACTTC. It yields the protein CASSPSAGRGQETQYF. V and J are TRBV4-2 and TRBJ2-5; perhaps D is TRBD1 or TRBD2 (5 bases each). Trimming shortened V by 4 bases and J by 2 bases, and 17 bases separated the two germline ends. This CDR3 comprises 16 residues. From germline, CDR1 is LGHNA and CDR2 YNFKEQ.

The genes are TRBV29-1 and TRBJ2-5; D is possibly TRBD1 (5 bases). The tail of the sequence fits TRBJ2-7 better, so the J call may be wrong. This CDR3 has 12 amino acids. Germline V gene sequence: CDR1 SQVTM, CDR2 ANQGSEA. The CDR3 sequence is CSAGPREDEQYF. CDR3 sequence (DNA): TGCAGCGCCGGTCCCAGGGAAGACGAGCAGTACTTC.

The chain combines TRBV15 with TRBJ1-2, with D maybe TRBD1 (5 bases). This CDR3 has 16 amino acids. CDR1 LNHNV and CDR2 YYDKDF come from the germline V gene (reference sequence). Trimming pared 0 bases from V and 0 bases from J, leaving 11 bases between. This CDR3 reads CATSRDSVGANYGYTF. The CDR3 DNA is TGTGCCACCAGCAGAGATTCAGTGGGGGCTAACTATGGCTACACCTTC.

V gene TRBV5-1 combines with J gene TRBJ1-1, with a weak D call TRBD1 (5 bases). The CDR3 extends over 14 amino acids. In germline, CDR1 is SGHRS, CDR2 YFSETQ. Trimming shortened V by 0 bases and J by 7 bases, and 13 bases separated the two germline ends. The CDR3 DNA is TGCGCCAGCAGCTTGGGGGACTTGGAAGATGAAGCTTTCTTT. It codes for CASSLGDLEDEAFF.

This clonotype was recorded a few times. The chain employs TRBV6-5 and TRBJ2-4; 10 bases fit TRBD1. Per the germline V gene, CDR1 is MNHEY and CDR2 is SVGAGI. V was pared by 1 base and J by 8 bases, with 5 bases of the junction left unmatched. CDR3 length: 15 amino acids. The CDR3 DNA sequence: TGTGCCAGCAGTTACTTTCGGACAGGGGGTGACATTCAGTACTTC. This gives the protein CASSYFRTGGDIQYF.

V usage is TRBV28 and J usage is TRBJ2-7, with D perhaps TRBD2 (5 bases). Germline V gene sequence: CDR1 MDHEN, CDR2 SYDVKM. The CDR3 extends over 11 amino acids. V dropped 3 bases and J dropped 11 bases, with 11 bases sitting between them. CDR3 loop: CASSLMAREYF. CDR3 nucleotide sequence: TGTGCCAGCAGTTTGATGGCGAGGGAGTACTTC. Full variable domain (outside the CDR3, taken from reference TRBV28 and TRBJ2-7): DVKVTQSSRYLVKRTGEKVFLECVQDMDHENMFWYRQDPGLGLRLIYFSYDVKMKEKGDIPEGYSVSREKKERFSLILESASTNQTSMYLCASSLMAREYFGPGTRLTVT.

The chain links TRBV2 to TRBJ2-5, with D uncertain. V lost 6 bases and J lost 5, with 13 bases in between. Germline CDR1 is SNHLY and CDR2 is FYNNEI. This CDR3 is 13 amino acids long. CDR3 DNA: TGTGCCAGCAGCGCTTTGGTCCCGGAGACCCAGTACTTC. Translating it yields CASSALVPETQYF.

The chain is built from TRBV4-1 and TRBJ2-7; D remains unclear. Per the germline V gene, CDR1 is MGHRA and CDR2 is YSYEKL. The CDR3 is 16 residues long. The V end was cut by 0 bases, the J end by 0 bases, with 12 bases between. The CDR3 sequence is CASSQEPGSSSYEQYF. CDR3 nucleotides: TGCGCCAGCAGCCAAGAACCCGGTTCCAGCTCCTACGAGCAGTACTTC.

V usage is TRBV6-5 and J usage is TRBJ1-5, with a tentative D call TRBD1 (6 bases). CDR1 is MNHEY and CDR2 is SVGAGI in the germline V gene. The CDR3 extends over 13 amino acids. The ends were cut back, 5 bases at V and 10 bases at J, with 15 bases in the middle. CDR3 in DNA: TGTGCCAGCAGTCGCGGGGGCATCAGTCCCCAGCATTTT. This encodes CASSRGGISPQHF.

The V and J genes are TRBV5-5 and TRBJ2-5; D is ambiguous. V was shortened by 5 bases and J by 4 bases, with 12 bases between the two germline ends. This CDR3 has 13 residues. Germline CDR1 is SGHKS and CDR2 is YYEKEE (reference sequence). The CDR3 sequence: CASRANSRETQYF. The CDR3, as DNA: TGTGCCAGCAGAGCTAACTCGCGAGAGACCCAGTACTTC.

The chain is built from TRBV3-1 and TRBJ2-5; 8 bases match TRBD2. The DNA end is a closer match to TRBJ2-1, so the J assignment may be wrong. Germline V gene lookup returns CDR1 LGHDT and CDR2 YNNKEL (reference sequence). There are 15 residues in the CDR3. CDR3 residues: CASSQPLGGADEQFF. The CDR3 coding sequence is TGTGCCAGCAGCCAACCCCTCGGGGGGGCCGATGAGCAGTTCTTC.

V and J are TRBV6-6 and TRBJ1-3; 9 bases map to TRBD1. Trimming at V came to 7 bases and at J to 3 bases, leaving 7 bases not matched to a gene. Germline V gene sequence: CDR1 MNHNY, CDR2 SVGAGI (reference sequence). The length of the CDR3 is 15 residues. For the CDR3, the DNA is TGTGCCAGCAATTATTTGACAGGGGGTGGAAACACCATATATTTT. This translates into CASNYLTGGGNTIYF.

This clonotype has only a few counts. The chain combines TRBV20-1 with TRBJ1-1, with D perhaps matching TRBD1 (6 bases). Germline lookup yields CDR1 DFQATT and CDR2 SNEGSKA (reference sequence). Trimming took off 6 bases at V and 1 base at J, with 12 bases between the two ends. The CDR3 covers 13 residues. In DNA form, the CDR3 reads TGCAGTGCCACAGGACAGTCGAACACTGAAGCTTTCTTT. Translation gives CSATGQSNTEAFF.

This clonotype occurred a few times. The chain joins TRBV7-9 to TRBJ2-5; no definite D call. V was clipped by 2 bases and J by 3 bases, with 13 bases between them. The CDR3 sequence is 15 residues long. Per germline, CDR1 SEHNR and CDR2 FQNEAQ (reference sequence). In DNA form, the CDR3 reads TGTGCCAGCAGCTTAAAGTCTCCCACAGAAGAGACCCAGTACTTC. The encoded protein is CASSLKSPTEETQYF. The full variable domain, its missing parts supplied by reference TRBV7-9 and TRBJ2-5, is DTGVSQNPRHKITKRGQNVTFRCDPISEHNRLYWYRQTLGQGPEFLTYFQNEAQLEKSRLLSDRFSAERPKGSFSTLEIQRTEQGDSAMYLCASSLKSPTEETQYFGPGTRLLVL.

The chain combines TRBV5-1 with TRBJ2-5; D gene unclear. V gave up 2 bases and J gave up 3 bases, with 5 bases separating them. The CDR3 consists of 12 residues. Germline CDR1 reads SGHRS; CDR2 reads YFSETQ. CDR3 coding DNA: TGCGCCAGCAGCTTTGTAGAAGAGACCCAGTACTTC. This translates into CASSFVEETQYF.

This clonotype occurred a few times. The chain uses TRBV10-2 and TRBJ1-1; D gene unclear. V was cut by 2 bases and J by 7 bases, with 5 bases left in between. Germline CDR1 WSHSY, CDR2 SAAADI. CDR3 length: 11 amino acids. The CDR3 region is CASSEKIEAFF. DNA for the CDR3: TGCGCCAGCAGTGAGAAAATTGAAGCTTTCTTT.

This clonotype was picked up a small number of times. The rearrangement links TRBV7-2 to TRBJ1-5; D may be TRBD1 (5 bases). Deletions cut 4 bases from V and 5 bases from J, with 15 bases between. CDR3 size: 15 residues. Looked up from germline, CDR1 is SGHTA and CDR2 is FQGNSA. This chain's CDR3 is CASSWGSPTDQPQHF. The CDR3 DNA follows: TGTGCCAGCAGCTGGGGCAGCCCGACGGATCAGCCCCAGCATTTT.

This chain links TRBV5-1 with TRBJ2-7; D might be TRBD1 (5 bases). The CDR3 covers 15 residues. V lost 7 bases and J lost 2, with 19 bases in between. Germline CDR1 SGHRS, CDR2 YFSETQ. The CDR3 DNA reads TGCGCCAGCGCCACTGGGGCAGGGTCGACCTACGAGCAGTACTTC. Translation gives CASATGAGSTYEQYF. Variable domain in full (rest from reference TRBV5-1 and TRBJ2-7): KAGVTQTPRYLIKTRGQQVTLSCSPISGHRSVSWYQQTPGQGLQFLFEYFSETQRNKGNFPGRFSGRQFSNSRSEMNVSTLELGDSALYLCASATGAGSTYEQYFGPGTRLTVT.

The chain combines TRBV2 with TRBJ1-3, with D possibly matching TRBD1 (5 bases). The CDR3 contains 18 residues. Germline V CDR1 and CDR2: SNHLY, FYNNEI. Between the trimmed V and J ends, which lost 6 bases and 2 bases, there was a span of 23 bases. DNA for the CDR3: TGTGCCAGCAGGAGCCCTGCGGAGGGCAGGGCAGCTGGAAACACCATATATTTT. It encodes CASRSPAEGRAAGNTIYF.

This clonotype was seen a handful of times. The chain is built from TRBV7-6 and TRBJ2-5; 9 positions match TRBD2. CDR3 length: 15 residues. Germline V gene lookup returns CDR1 SGHVS and CDR2 FNYEAQ. With 3 bases clipped from V and 2 bases from J, the junction kept 4 bases outside the gene matches. The DNA of the CDR3 is TGTGCCAGCAGCTTGGGGACTAGCTTGCAAGAGACCCAGTACTTC. Its translation is CASSLGTSLQETQYF.

The V and J genes are TRBV28 and TRBJ1-5; D ambiguous. Germline V gene data show CDR1 as MDHEN and CDR2 as SYDVKM. The CDR3 is made up of 15 amino acids. The ends were cut back, 4 bases at V and 9 bases at J, with 19 bases in the middle. CDR3 bases: TGTGCCAGCAGTTCCCCGGAGATTCGACTCAGGCCCCAGCATTTT. Its protein product is CASSSPEIRLRPQHF. Full variable domain (missing parts from reference TRBV28 and TRBJ1-5): DVKVTQSSRYLVKRTGEKVFLECVQDMDHENMFWYRQDPGLGLRLIYFSYDVKMKEKGDIPEGYSVSREKKERFSLILESASTNQTSMYLCASSSPEIRLRPQHFGDGTRLSIL.

The chain couples TRBV10-3 to TRBJ2-5, with 8 bases fitting TRBD2. The germline V gene has CDR1 ENHRY and CDR2 SYGVKD. The CDR3 consists of 14 residues. Losses at the gene ends were 4 bases for V and 5 bases for J; bases not matched to a gene: 6. The CDR3 sequence: CAISVSGVGETQYF. The CDR3, as DNA: TGTGCCATCAGTGTTAGCGGGGTAGGGGAGACCCAGTACTTC.

This sequence joins TRBV2 and TRBJ2-2, with D possibly being TRBD1 (6 bases). Germline V gene sequence: CDR1 SNHLY, CDR2 FYNNEI. This CDR3 contains 16 residues. V shed 3 bases and J shed 3 bases, with 14 bases lying between them. CDR3 residues: CASSETWGRHTGELFF. The CDR3, as DNA: TGTGCCAGCAGTGAGACGTGGGGGCGCCACACCGGGGAGCTGTTTTTT.

The chain carries TRBV24-1 and TRBJ2-1; 10 nucleotides line up with TRBD1. Germline CDR1 and CDR2: KGHDR and SFDVKD. V was clipped by 3 bases and J by 6 bases; unmatched bases: 4. The CDR3 contains 15 residues. CDR3: CATSDLRTGGNEQFF. CDR3 DNA: TGTGCCACCAGTGATCTCCGGACAGGGGGCAATGAGCAGTTCTTC.

A word on this clonotype: Its ends do not fully match the called genes, so a read error is possible. The chain uses TRBV12-3 or TRBV12-4 and TRBJ2-6, with D unclear. This CDR3 has 13 residues. In nucleotides, the CDR3 is TGTGCCAGCGTGACCTCTAGGGCCAACGTCCTGACTTTC. It is translated as CASVTSRANVLTF.

V usage is TRBV7-9 and J usage is TRBJ1-2; D is unresolved. CDR1 is SEHNR and CDR2 is FQNEAQ in the germline V gene (reference sequence). Deletions cut 1 base from V and 2 bases from J, with 8 bases between. The CDR3 runs 14 residues. The CDR3 DNA is TGTGCCAGCAGCTTAGTCCGGGCGAACTATGGCTACACCTTC. Its translation: CASSLVRANYGYTF.